Shown below are 14 T cell receptor beta chains from a single sample sequenced in a study of CD8 T cells in Susac syndrome. Random hexamers were used to reverse transcribe roughly 0.45 to 1 ug of RNA. TCRdb used MiXCR to reprocess the immunoSEQ multiplex PCR reads, holding one entry per CDR3 protein. The sample carries around 200,000 distinct CDR3 sequences, around 90% recorded once. The sequenced sample was CD8+ T cells from PBMCs. The receptors shown here come from a human donor with multiple sclerosis.

The chain uses TRBV7-9 and TRBJ2-7; D not resolved. V was pared by 1 base and J by 3 bases, with 7 bases between. The CDR3 loop spans 13 amino acids. Per germline, CDR1 SEHNR and CDR2 FQNEAQ (reference sequence). The CDR3 coding sequence is TGTGCCAGCAGCTTAGGCGCTAACTACGAGCAGTACTTC. Its translation is CASSLGANYEQYF.

The J gene is TRBJ2-7, the V gene TRBV6-1, with TRBD2 as a possible D gene (6 bases). CDR1 is MNHNS and CDR2 is SASEGT in the germline V gene. V lost 0 bases and J lost 3, with 21 bases in between. The CDR3 totals 18 residues. In DNA, the CDR3 is TGTGCCAGCAGTGAAGCTGTGATACAGGTTGGGAGGAACTACGAGCAGTACTTC. Its translation: CASSEAVIQVGRNYEQYF.

The chain joins TRBV30 to TRBJ2-7, with 7 bases aligning to TRBD1. Unmatched junction bases numbered 5, after V lost 3 bases and J lost 6 bases. The CDR3 extends over 12 amino acids. Germline V lookup: CDR1 GTSNPN, CDR2 SVGIG (reference sequence). CDR3 nucleotide sequence: TGTGCCTGGAGCCCGGGACAGTCCGAGCAGTACTTC. This gives the protein CAWSPGQSEQYF.

The chain employs TRBV14 and TRBJ1-1; D gene unclear. Germline CDR1 SGHDN, CDR2 FVKESK. The CDR3 sequence is 15 residues long. V was cut by 4 bases and J by 1 base, with 13 bases left in between. This CDR3 is CASSLGINPNTEAFF. The CDR3 region has the DNA TGTGCCAGCAGCCTAGGGATTAACCCGAACACTGAAGCTTTCTTT.

This clonotype was counted a single time. The chain combines TRBV13 with TRBJ2-1; D ambiguous. The CDR3 loop spans 15 amino acids. The V gene's germline CDR1 is PRHDT and CDR2 FYEKMQ (reference sequence). V shed 0 bases and J shed 0 bases, with 6 bases lying between them. The CDR3 DNA reads as TGTGCCAGCAGCTTAGGGCGGCCCTCCTACAATGAGCAGTTCTTC. This gives the protein CASSLGRPSYNEQFF.

The chain carries TRBV7-9 and TRBJ1-1; no clear D gene. Germline CDR1 is SEHNR and CDR2 is FQNEAQ (reference sequence). V was pared by 3 bases and J by 1 base, with 12 bases between. The CDR3 is made up of 15 amino acids. CDR3 sequence: CASSFPGSSNTEAFF. The DNA of the CDR3 is TGTGCCAGCAGCTTCCCGGGATCCTCGAACACTGAAGCTTTCTTT.

This clonotype has a single count. CDR3 coding DNA: TGTGCCAGCAGCTCAGGGAGGGCTGAAGCTTTCTTT. Protein product: CASSSGRAEAFF. The chain employs TRBV13 and TRBJ1-1, with D perhaps matching TRBD1 (5 bases). Between the trimmed V and J ends, which lost 4 bases and 6 bases, there was a span of 9 bases. The CDR3 covers 12 residues. CDR1 PRHDT and CDR2 FYEKMQ come from the germline V gene (reference sequence).

The J gene is TRBJ2-1, the V gene TRBV24-1, with D possibly being TRBD2 (6 bases). Germline CDR1 reads KGHDR; CDR2 reads SFDVKD. The CDR3 loop spans 15 amino acids. Trimming pared 9 bases from V and 2 bases from J, leaving 16 bases between. DNA of the CDR3: TGTGCCACCGGGGACCCGGAGGGCACCTACAATGAGCAGTTCTTC. Its translation: CATGDPEGTYNEQFF.

In its sample, this clonotype was seen once. The chain joins TRBV7-6 to TRBJ1-2; possibly TRBD1 for D (5 bases). The CDR3 loop spans 18 amino acids. Trimming removed 8 bases at V and 4 bases at J, with 29 bases between. The germline CDR1 and CDR2 sequences are SGHVS and FNYEAQ. The DNA of the CDR3 is TGTGCCAGCTCTCAGTGGGAGACCGGGACGGGTTCGAGCTATGGCTACACCTTC. Its protein product is CASSQWETGTGSSYGYTF.

The J gene is TRBJ2-7, the V gene TRBV29-1, with D possibly TRBD2 on 7 matching bases. V shed 5 bases and J shed 0 bases, with 17 bases lying between them. Germline CDR1 and CDR2: SQVTM and ANQGSEA. The CDR3 extends over 15 amino acids. CDR3 nucleotide sequence: TGCAGCGTTCAAGGGGGGGAGTTTAGCTCCTACGAGCAGTACTTC. Translated, it gives CSVQGGEFSSYEQYF.

The chain couples TRBV2 to TRBJ1-2; 9 nucleotides agree with TRBD1. Losses at the gene ends were 4 bases for V and 5 bases for J; bases not matched to a gene: 2. Germline CDR1 is SNHLY and CDR2 is FYNNEI. This CDR3 is 13 amino acids long. This chain's CDR3 is CASSAGQGYGYTF. The CDR3 DNA reads TGTGCCAGCAGTGCGGGACAGGGTTATGGCTACACCTTC.

The chain couples TRBV7-8 to TRBJ2-1; no firm D call. The CDR3 runs to 16 residues. The V gene's germline CDR1 is SGHVS and CDR2 FQNEAQ. The germline V and J ends were trimmed by 1 base and 4 bases, with 14 bases remaining between them. The CDR3 sequence: CASSLGGGSRYNEQFF. The CDR3 coding sequence is TGTGCCAGCAGCTTAGGAGGCGGATCCCGATACAATGAGCAGTTCTTC.

This chain links TRBV6-2 or TRBV6-3 with TRBJ1-5, with 11 nucleotides matching TRBD1. The CDR3 is 16 amino acids. V was pared by 0 bases and J by 5 bases, with 3 bases of the junction left unmatched. The germline V gene has CDR1 MNHEY and CDR2 SVGEGT. This chain's CDR3 is CASSYSPDRGHQPQHF. DNA of the CDR3: TGTGCCAGCAGTTACTCCCCGGACAGGGGGCATCAGCCCCAGCATTTT.

This clonotype appeared a single time. The chain couples TRBV10-3 to TRBJ2-1; the match to TRBD2 covers 9 bases. The CDR3 is 15 amino acids. The V segment lost 2 bases and the J segment 5 bases; nucleotides outside the gene matches: 4. Per germline, CDR1 ENHRY and CDR2 SYGVKD. CDR3: CAISELAGSHNEQFF. The DNA of the CDR3 is TGTGCCATCAGTGAGCTAGCGGGGTCCCACAATGAGCAGTTCTTC.